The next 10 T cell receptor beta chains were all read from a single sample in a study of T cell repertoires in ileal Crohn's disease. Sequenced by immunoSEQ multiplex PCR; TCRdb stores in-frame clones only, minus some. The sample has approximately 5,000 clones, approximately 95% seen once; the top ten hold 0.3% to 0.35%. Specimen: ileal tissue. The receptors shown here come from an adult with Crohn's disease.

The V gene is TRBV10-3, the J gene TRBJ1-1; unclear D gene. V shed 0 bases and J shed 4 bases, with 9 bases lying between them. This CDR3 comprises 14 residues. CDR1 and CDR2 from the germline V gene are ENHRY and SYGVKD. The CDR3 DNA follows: TGTGCCATCAGTGAGTCGAGGGTGGGCACTGAAGCTTTCTTT. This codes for CAISESRVGTEAFF.

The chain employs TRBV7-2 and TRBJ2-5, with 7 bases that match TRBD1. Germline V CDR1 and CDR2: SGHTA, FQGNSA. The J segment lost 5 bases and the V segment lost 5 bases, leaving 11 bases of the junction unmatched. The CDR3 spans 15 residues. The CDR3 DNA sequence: TGTGCCAGCAGCCCCGACCCGAGGGGGCGGGAGACCCAGTACTTC. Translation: CASSPDPRGRETQYF.

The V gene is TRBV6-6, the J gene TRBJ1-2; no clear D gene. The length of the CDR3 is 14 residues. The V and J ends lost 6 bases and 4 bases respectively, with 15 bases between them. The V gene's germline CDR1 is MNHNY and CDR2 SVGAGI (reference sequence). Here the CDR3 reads CASREGGGIYGYTF. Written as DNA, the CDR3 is TGTGCCAGCAGGGAGGGAGGCGGTATCTATGGCTACACCTTC.

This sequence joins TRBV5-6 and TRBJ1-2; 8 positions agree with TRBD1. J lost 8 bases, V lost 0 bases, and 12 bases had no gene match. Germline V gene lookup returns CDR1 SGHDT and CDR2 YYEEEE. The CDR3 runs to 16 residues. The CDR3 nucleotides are TGTGCCAGCAGCTTGGCCGCTGTGCAGGGGGCGAAAGGCTACACCTTC. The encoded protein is CASSLAAVQGAKGYTF.

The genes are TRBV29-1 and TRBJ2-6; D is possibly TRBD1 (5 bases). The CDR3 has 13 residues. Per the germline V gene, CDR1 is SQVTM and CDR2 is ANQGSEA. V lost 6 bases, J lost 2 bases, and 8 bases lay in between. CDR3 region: CSVKTAGANVLTF. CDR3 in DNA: TGCAGCGTGAAGACAGCTGGGGCCAACGTCCTGACTTTC.

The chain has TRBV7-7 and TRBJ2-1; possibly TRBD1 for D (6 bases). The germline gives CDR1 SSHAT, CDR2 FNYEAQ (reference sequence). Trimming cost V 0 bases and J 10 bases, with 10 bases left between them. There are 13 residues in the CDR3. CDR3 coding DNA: TGTGCCAGCAGCTTAGCCCGGGACACCGAGCAGTTCTTC. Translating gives CASSLARDTEQFF. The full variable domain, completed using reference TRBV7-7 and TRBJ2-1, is GAGVSQSPRYKVTKRGQDVTLRCDPISSHATLYWYQQALGQGPEFLTYFNYEAQPDKSGLPSDRFSAERPEGSISTLTIQRTEQRDSAMYRCASSLARDTEQFFGPGTRLTVL.

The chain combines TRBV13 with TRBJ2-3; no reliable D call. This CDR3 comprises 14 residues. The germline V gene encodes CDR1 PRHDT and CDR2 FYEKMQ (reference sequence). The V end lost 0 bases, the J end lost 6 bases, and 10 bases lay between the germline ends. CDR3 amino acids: CASSLGLKMDTQYF. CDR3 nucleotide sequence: TGTGCCAGCAGCTTAGGCCTAAAGATGGATACGCAGTATTTT. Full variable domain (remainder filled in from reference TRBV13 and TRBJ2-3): AAGVIQSPRHLIKEKRETATLKCYPIPRHDTVYWYQQGPGQDPQFLISFYEKMQSDKGSIPDRFSAQQFSDYHSELNMSSLELGDSALYFCASSLGLKMDTQYFGPGTRLTVL.

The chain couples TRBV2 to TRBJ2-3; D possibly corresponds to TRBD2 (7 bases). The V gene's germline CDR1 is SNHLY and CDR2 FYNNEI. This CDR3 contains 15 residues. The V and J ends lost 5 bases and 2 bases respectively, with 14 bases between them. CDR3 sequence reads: CASSLGGGPTDTQYF. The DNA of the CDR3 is TGTGCCAGCAGTCTAGGCGGGGGCCCCACAGATACGCAGTATTTT.

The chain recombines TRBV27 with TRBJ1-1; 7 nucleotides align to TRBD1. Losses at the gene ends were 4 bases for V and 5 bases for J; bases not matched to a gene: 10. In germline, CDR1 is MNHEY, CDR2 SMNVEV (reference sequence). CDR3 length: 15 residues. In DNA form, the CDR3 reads TGTGCCAGCAGTTCTTTAGACAGGGTAGGGACTGAAGCTTTCTTT. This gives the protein CASSSLDRVGTEAFF.

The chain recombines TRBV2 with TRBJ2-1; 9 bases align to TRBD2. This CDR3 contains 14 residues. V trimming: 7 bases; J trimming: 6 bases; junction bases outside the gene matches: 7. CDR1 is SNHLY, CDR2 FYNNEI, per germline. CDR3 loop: CASKTGREGNEQFF. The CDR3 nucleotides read TGTGCCAGCAAGACAGGGCGGGAGGGCAATGAGCAGTTCTTC.